These 6 T cell receptor beta chains were sequenced from one sample in a study of T cell repertoires in cytomegalovirus infection. TCRdb reanalysed the reads using MiXCR and keeps one entry per CDR3 protein. The sample consists of some 450,000 distinct CDR3 sequences, 31% of them appearing once. Sequences were obtained from PBMCs. These receptors came from a human donor in good health (CMV status not recorded). Some clones in this sample may be carry-over from other donors' samples.

The chain employs TRBV28 and TRBJ1-2; TRBD1 might be the D (5 bases). Trimming pared 5 bases from V and 8 bases from J, leaving 21 bases between. The CDR3 runs to 15 residues. CDR1 and CDR2 from the germline V gene are MDHEN and SYDVKM. The DNA of the CDR3 is TGTGCCAGCAGTCCTCATACTCGTAGGAGGGGCGGCTACACCTTC. Translation: CASSPHTRRRGGYTF.

The count of this clonotype is one. Sequence at one end of the junction differs from germline and may be a read error. The V gene is TRBV12-3 or TRBV12-4, the J gene TRBJ2-3, with unresolved D. This CDR3 contains 17 residues. The DNA for the CDR3 is TGTGCCAGCAGTTTTGTAACTCACTTTAATAGCACAGATACGCAGTCTTTT. It is translated as CASSFVTHFNSTDTQSF.

J is TRBJ1-2 and V is TRBV20-1; 9 bases map to TRBD1. This CDR3 region has 13 residues. Germline loops: CDR1 DFQATT, CDR2 SNEGSKA (reference sequence). V trimming: 0 bases; J trimming: 6 bases; junction bases outside the gene matches: 2. CDR3 nucleotide sequence: TGCAGTGCTAGAGATCGGACAGGGGATGGCTACACCTTC. This gives the protein CSARDRTGDGYTF.

This clonotype showed up just a few times. The chain uses TRBV27 and TRBJ2-3, with D perhaps matching TRBD2 (6 bases). The CDR3 totals 17 residues. Trimming removed 5 bases from V and 0 bases from J, with 18 bases in between. Germline V gene lookup returns CDR1 MNHEY and CDR2 SMNVEV (reference sequence). Here the CDR3 reads CASSTAGTRISTDTQYF. The CDR3 region has the DNA TGTGCCAGCAGTACCGCCGGGACTCGGATTAGCACAGATACGCAGTATTTT.

The V and J genes are TRBV20-1 and TRBJ2-7, with 10 bases aligning to TRBD2. The CDR3 loop spans 15 amino acids. Per germline, CDR1 DFQATT and CDR2 SNEGSKA (reference sequence). J lost 7 bases, V lost 5 bases, and 14 bases had no gene match. The CDR3 region is CSAGEGAGGLSEQYF. CDR3 in DNA: TGCAGTGCTGGCGAGGGAGCGGGGGGGCTGAGTGAGCAGTACTTC.

The table lists this clonotype with many counts. The chain joins TRBV6-1 to TRBJ2-6; D unclear. The CDR3 covers 16 residues. Trimming removed 6 bases at V and 0 bases at J, with 12 bases between. The V gene's germline CDR1 is MNHNS and CDR2 SASEGT. The CDR3 region is CASRQTPSSGANVLTF. The CDR3 nucleotides are TGTGCCAGCAGACAAACTCCCAGCTCTGGGGCCAACGTCCTGACTTTC.